This note documents a single T cell receptor (beta chain) sequence. The entry originates in a study of blood T cell repertoires in COVID-19. V lost 3 bases to trimming and J lost 8 bases, with 16 bases between them. In germline, CDR1 is SGHVS, CDR2 FQNEAQ. The CDR3 has 14 amino acids. Participants in the exposed group had met a COVID-19 case in the 2 weeks before joining the study. Generated by immunoSEQ multiplex PCR, the TCRdb table keeps only in-frame clones and is missing some. The table lists some 290,000 clones, more than 90% of them singletons. Sequencing was carried out using PBMCs or T cells enriched from blood (not recorded which). The gene calls are TRBV7-8 and TRBJ1-1; D not resolved. The TCR sequence derives from a young woman who had been exposed to COVID-19. CDR3 protein: CASSFSRDSPEAFF. The DNA for the CDR3 is TGTGCCAGCAGCTTTTCGAGGGATTCCCCCGAAGCTTTCTTT.